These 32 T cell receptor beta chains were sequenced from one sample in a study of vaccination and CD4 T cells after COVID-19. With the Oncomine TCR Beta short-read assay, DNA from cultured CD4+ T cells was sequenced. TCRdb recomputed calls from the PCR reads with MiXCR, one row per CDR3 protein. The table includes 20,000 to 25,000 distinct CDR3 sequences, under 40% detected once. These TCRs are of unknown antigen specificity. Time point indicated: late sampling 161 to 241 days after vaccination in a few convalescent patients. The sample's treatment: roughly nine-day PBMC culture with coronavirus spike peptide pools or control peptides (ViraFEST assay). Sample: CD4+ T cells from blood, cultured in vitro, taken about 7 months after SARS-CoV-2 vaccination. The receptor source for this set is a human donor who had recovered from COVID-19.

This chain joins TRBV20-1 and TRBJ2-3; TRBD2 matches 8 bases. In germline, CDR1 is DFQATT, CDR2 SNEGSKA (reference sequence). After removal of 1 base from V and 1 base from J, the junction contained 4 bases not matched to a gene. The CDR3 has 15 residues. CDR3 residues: CSARVTGGGTDTQYF. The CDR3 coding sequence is TGCAGTGCTAGAGTGACGGGGGGGGGCACAGATACGCAGTATTTT.

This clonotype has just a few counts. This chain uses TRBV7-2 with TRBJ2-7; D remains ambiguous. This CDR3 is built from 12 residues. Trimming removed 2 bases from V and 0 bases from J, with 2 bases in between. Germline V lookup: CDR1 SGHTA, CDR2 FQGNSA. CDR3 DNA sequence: TGTGCCAGCAGCTTATACTCCTACGAGCAGTACTTC. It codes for CASSLYSYEQYF.

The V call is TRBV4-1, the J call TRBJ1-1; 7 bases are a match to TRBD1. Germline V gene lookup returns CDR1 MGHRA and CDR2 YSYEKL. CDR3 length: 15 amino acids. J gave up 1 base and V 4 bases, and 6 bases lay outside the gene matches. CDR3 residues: CASSRSGQPNTEAFF. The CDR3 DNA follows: TGCGCCAGCAGCCGTTCGGGACAGCCGAACACTGAAGCTTTCTTT.

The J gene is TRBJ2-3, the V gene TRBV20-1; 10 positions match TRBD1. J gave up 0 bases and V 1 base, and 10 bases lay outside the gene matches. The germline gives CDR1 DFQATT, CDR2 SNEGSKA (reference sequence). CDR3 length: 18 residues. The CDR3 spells CSARGAGQGLRSTDTQYF. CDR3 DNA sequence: TGCAGTGCTAGAGGGGCGGGACAGGGGTTGCGTAGCACAGATACGCAGTATTTT.

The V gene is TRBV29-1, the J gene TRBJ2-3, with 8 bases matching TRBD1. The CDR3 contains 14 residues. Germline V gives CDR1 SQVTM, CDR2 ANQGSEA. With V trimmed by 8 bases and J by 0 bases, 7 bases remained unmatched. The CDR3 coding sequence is TGCAGCATCCGGACAGGGACTAGCACAGATACGCAGTATTTT. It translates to CSIRTGTSTDTQYF.

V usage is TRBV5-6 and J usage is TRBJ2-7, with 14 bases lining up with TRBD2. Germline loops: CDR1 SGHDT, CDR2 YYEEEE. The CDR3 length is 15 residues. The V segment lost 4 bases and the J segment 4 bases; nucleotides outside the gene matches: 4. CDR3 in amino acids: CASSRLAGGPYEQYF. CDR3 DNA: TGTGCCAGCAGCCGACTAGCGGGGGGGCCTTACGAGCAGTACTTC.

The CDR3: CASSLSGLAYEQYF. The CDR3 coding sequence is TGTGCCAGCAGCTTATCTGGACTAGCCTACGAGCAGTACTTC. The chain has TRBV11-2 and TRBJ2-7; 7 nucleotides line up with TRBD2. V lost 2 bases, J lost 2 bases, and 3 bases stayed unmatched. This CDR3 contains 14 residues. The germline CDR1 and CDR2 sequences are SGHAT and FQNNGV.

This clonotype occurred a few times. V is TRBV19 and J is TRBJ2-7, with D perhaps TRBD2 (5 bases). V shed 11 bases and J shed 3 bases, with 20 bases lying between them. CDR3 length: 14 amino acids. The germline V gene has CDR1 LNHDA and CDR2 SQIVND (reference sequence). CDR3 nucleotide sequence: TGTGCCTCCCAAAGGGAGCGATTGAGCTACGAGCAGTACTTC. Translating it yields CASQRERLSYEQYF.

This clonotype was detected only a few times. The CDR3 DNA reads TGTGCCAGCAGCTTATGGGGCAGATTCGTAAGGACAGACTTCCAAGAGACCCAGTACTTC. This sequence encodes CASSLWGRFVRTDFQETQYF. The chain combines TRBV7-8 with TRBJ2-5, with D perhaps TRBD1 (6 bases). The CDR3 runs to 20 residues. Germline V CDR1 and CDR2: SGHVS, FQNEAQ. The germline V and J ends were trimmed by 2 bases and 1 base, with 26 bases remaining between them.

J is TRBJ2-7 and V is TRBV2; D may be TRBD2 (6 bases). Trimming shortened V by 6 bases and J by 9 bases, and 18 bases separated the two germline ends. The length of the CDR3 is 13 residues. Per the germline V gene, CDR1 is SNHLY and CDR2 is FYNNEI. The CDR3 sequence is CASSPGPGRRQYF. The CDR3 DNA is TGTGCCAGCAGCCCGGGACCAGGGAGGAGGCAGTACTTC. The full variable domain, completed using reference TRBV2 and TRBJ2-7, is EPEVTQTPSHQVTQMGQEVILRCVPISNHLYFYWYRQILGQKVEFLVSFYNNEISEKSEIFDDQFSVERPDGSNFTLKIRSTKLEDSAMYFCASSPGPGRRQYFGPGTRLTVT.

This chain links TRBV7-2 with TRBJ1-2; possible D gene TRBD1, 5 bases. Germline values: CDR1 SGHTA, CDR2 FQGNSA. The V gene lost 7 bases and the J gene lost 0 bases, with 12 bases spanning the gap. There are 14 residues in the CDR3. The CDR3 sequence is CASTPATANYGYTF. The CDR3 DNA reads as TGTGCCAGCACCCCAGCGACAGCTAACTATGGCTACACCTTC.

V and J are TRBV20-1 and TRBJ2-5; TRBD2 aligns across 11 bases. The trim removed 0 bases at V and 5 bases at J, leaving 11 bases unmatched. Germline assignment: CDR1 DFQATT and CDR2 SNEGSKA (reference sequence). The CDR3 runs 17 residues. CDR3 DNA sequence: TGCAGTGCTAGAGATTCTGAACTAGCGGGAGTTGGTGAGACCCAGTACTTC. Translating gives CSARDSELAGVGETQYF.

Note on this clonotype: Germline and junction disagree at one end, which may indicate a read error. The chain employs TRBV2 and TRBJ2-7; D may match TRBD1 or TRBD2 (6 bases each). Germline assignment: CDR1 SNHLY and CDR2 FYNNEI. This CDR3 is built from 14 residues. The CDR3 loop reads CVSSRGVAPYEQYF. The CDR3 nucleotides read TGTGTCAGCAGTAGGGGGGTCGCCCCCTACGAGCAGTACTTC.

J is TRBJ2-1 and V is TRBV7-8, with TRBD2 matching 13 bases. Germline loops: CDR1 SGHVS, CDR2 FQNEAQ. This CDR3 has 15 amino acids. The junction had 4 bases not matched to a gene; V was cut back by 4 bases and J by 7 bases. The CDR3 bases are TGTGCCAGCAGCTGGACTAGCGGGAGAGGGAATGAGCAGTTCTTC. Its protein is CASSWTSGRGNEQFF.

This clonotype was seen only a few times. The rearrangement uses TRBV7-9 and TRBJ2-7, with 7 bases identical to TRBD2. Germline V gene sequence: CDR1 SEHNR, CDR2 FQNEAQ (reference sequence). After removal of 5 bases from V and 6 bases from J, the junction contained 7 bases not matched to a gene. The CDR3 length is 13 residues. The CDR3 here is CASSLGTTFEQYF. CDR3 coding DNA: TGTGCCAGCAGCCTCGGGACTACCTTCGAGCAGTACTTC.

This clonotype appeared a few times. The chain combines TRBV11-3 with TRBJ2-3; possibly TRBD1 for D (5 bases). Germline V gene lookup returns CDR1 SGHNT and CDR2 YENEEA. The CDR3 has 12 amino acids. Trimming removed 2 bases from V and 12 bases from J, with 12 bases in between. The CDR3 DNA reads TGTGCCAGCAGCTTACAGGACAAAGTACAGTATTTT. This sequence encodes CASSLQDKVQYF.

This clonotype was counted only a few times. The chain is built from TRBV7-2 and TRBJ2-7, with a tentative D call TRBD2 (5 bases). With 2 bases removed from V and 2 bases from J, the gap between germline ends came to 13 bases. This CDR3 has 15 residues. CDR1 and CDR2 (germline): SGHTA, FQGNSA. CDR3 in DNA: TGTGCCAGCAGCTTAACCTTCGGGGATACCTACGAGCAGTACTTC. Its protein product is CASSLTFGDTYEQYF.

The CDR3 is CASSPGPPLPREQFF. The CDR3 DNA reads TGTGCCAGCAGCCCAGGGCCACCTCTCCCCCGAGAGCAGTTCTTC. V usage is TRBV7-2 and J usage is TRBJ2-1; D might be TRBD1 (5 bases). Germline values: CDR1 SGHTA, CDR2 FQGNSA. The length of the CDR3 is 15 residues. V lost 5 bases and J 10 bases, leaving 21 bases between the germline ends.

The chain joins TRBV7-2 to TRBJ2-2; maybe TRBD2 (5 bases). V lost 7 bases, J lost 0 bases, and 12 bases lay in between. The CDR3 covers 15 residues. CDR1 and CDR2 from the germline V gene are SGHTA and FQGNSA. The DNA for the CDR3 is TGTGCCAGCATTCAGCGGAAAACGAACACCGGGGAGCTGTTTTTT. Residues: CASIQRKTNTGELFF. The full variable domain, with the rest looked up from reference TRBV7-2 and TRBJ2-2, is GAGVSQSPSNKVTEKGKDVELRCDPISGHTALYWYRQSLGQGLEFLIYFQGNSAPDKSGLPSDRFSAERTGGSVSTLTIQRTQQEDSAVYLCASIQRKTNTGELFFGEGSRLTVL.

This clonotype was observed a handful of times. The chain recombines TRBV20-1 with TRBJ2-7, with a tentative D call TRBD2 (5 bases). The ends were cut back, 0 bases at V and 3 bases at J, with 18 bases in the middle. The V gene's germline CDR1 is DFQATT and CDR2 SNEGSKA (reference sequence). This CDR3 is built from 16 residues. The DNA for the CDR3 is TGCAGTGCTAGAGAACCCATGGCTAGCCGCTTCTACGAGCAGTACTTC. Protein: CSAREPMASRFYEQYF.

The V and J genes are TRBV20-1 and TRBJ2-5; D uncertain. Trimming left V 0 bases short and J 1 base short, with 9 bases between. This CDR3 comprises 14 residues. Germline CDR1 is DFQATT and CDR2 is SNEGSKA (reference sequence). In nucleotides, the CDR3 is TGCAGTGCTAGAGAATTTGTTGCCCAAGAGACCCAGTACTTC. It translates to CSAREFVAQETQYF.

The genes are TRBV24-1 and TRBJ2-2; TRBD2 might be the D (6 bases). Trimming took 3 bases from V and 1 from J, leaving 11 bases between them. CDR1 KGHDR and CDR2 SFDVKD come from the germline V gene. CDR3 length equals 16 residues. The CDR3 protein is CATSDVGLLNTGELFF. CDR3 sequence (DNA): TGTGCCACCAGTGATGTGGGACTGCTGAACACCGGGGAGCTGTTTTTT.

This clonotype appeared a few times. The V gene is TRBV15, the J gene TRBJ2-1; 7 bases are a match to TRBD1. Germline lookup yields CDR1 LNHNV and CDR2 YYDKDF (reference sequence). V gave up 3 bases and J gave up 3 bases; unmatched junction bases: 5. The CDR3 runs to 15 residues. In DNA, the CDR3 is TGTGCCACCAGCAGGACCGACAGGGTCTACAATGAGCAGTTCTTC. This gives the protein CATSRTDRVYNEQFF.

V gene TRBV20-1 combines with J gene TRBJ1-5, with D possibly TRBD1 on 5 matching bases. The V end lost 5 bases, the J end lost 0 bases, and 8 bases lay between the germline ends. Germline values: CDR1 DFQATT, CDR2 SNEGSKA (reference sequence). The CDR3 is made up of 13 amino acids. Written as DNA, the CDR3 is TGCAGTGCTTGCGACAGTAGCAATCAGCCCCAGCATTTT. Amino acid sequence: CSACDSSNQPQHF.

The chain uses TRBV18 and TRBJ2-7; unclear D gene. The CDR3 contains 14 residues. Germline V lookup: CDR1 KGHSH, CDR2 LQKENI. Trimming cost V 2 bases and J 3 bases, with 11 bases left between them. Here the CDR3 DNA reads TGTGCCAGCTCACCATTAGGGCCTGGCTACGAGCAGTACTTC. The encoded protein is CASSPLGPGYEQYF.

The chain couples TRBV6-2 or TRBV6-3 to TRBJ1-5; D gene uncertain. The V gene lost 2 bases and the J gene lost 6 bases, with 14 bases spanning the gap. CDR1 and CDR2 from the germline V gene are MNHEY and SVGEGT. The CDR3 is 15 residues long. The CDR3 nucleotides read TGTGCCAGCAGTTACGATTTCCGCCGGGGTCAGCCCCAGCATTTT. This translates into CASSYDFRRGQPQHF.

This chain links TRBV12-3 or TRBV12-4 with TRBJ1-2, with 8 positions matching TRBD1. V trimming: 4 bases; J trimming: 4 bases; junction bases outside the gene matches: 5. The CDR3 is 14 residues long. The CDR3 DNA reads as TGTGCCAGCAGTTCCCAGGGGGCGAGCTATGGCTACACCTTC. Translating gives CASSSQGASYGYTF.

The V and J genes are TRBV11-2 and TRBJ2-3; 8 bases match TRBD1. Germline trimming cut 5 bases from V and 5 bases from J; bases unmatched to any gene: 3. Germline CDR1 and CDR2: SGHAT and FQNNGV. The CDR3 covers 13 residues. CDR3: CASSADRGDTQYF. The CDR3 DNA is TGTGCCAGCAGCGCAGACAGGGGAGATACGCAGTATTTT.

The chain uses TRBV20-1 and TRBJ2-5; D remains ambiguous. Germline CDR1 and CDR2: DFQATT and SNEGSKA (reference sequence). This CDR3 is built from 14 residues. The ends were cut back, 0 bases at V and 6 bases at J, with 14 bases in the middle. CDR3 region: CSARDYSGSKTQYF. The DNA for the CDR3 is TGCAGTGCTAGAGATTATTCCGGATCGAAGACCCAGTACTTC.

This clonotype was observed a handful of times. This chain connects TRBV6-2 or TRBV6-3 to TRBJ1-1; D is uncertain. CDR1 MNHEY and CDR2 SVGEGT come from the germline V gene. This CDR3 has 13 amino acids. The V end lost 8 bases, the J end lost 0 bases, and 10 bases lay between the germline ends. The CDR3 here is CASARQVNTEAFF. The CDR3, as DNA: TGTGCCAGCGCCAGACAAGTGAACACTGAAGCTTTCTTT.

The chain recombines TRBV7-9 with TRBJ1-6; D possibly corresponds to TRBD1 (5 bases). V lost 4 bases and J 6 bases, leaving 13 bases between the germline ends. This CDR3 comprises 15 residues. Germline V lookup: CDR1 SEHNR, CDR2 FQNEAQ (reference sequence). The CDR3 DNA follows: TGTGCCAGCAGCTCGGGAGACAGCTTTAATTCACCCCTCCACTTT. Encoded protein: CASSSGDSFNSPLHF.

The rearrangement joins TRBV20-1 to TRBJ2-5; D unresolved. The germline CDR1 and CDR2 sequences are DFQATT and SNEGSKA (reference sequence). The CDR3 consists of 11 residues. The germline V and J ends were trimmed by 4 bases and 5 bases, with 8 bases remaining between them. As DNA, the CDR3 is TGCAGTGCTACAACACGGGAGACCCAGTACTTC. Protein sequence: CSATTRETQYF.